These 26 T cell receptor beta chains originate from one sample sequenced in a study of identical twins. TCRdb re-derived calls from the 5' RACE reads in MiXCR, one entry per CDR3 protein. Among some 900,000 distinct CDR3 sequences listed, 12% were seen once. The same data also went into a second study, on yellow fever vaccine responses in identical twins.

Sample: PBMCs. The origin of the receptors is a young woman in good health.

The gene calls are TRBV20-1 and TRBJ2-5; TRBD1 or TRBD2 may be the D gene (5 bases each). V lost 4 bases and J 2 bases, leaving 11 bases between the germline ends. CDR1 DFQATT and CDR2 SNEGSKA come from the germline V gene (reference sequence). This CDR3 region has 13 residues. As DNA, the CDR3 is TGCAGTGCTATTAAAGAGGGGCAAGAGACCCAGTACTTC. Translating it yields CSAIKEGQETQYF.

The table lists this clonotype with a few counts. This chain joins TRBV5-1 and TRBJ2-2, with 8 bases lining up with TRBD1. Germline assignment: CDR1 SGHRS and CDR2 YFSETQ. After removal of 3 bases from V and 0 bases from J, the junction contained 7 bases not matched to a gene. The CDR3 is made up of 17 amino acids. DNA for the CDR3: TGCGCCAGCAGCTATACCGGGACAGGCGCGAACACCGGGGAGCTGTTTTTT. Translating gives CASSYTGTGANTGELFF.

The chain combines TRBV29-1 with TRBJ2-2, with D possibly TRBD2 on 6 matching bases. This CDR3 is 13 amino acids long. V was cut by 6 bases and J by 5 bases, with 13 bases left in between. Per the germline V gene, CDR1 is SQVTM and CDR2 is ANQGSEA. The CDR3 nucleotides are TGCAGCGTACGAACGAGCGGGACCGGGGAGCTGTTTTTT. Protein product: CSVRTSGTGELFF.

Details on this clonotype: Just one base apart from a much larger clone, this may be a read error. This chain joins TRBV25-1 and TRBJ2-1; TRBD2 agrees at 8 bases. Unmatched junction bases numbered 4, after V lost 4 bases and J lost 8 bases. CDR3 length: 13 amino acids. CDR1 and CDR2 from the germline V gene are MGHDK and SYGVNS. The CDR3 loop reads CASSGAGVDEQFF. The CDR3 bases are TGTGCCAGCAGTGGAGCGGGAGTAGATGAGCAGTTCTTC.

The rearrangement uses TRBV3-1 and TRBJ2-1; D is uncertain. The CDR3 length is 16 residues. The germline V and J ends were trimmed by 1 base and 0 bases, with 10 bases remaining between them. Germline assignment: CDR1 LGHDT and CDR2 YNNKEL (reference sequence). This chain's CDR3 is CASSQVGITSYNEQFF. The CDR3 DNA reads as TGTGCCAGCAGCCAAGTCGGAATAACCTCCTACAATGAGCAGTTCTTC.

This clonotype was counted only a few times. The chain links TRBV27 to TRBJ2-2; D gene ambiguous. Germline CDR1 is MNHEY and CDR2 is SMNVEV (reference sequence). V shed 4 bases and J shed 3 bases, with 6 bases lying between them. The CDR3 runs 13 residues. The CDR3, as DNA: TGTGCCAGCAGTTGGGCTGACACCGGGGAGCTGTTTTTT. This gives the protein CASSWADTGELFF.

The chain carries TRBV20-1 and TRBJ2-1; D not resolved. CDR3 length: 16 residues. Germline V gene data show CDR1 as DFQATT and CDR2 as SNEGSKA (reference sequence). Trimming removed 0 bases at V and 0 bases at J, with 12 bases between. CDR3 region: CSAREKEISSYNEQFF. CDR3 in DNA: TGCAGTGCTAGAGAGAAGGAGATAAGCTCCTACAATGAGCAGTTCTTC.

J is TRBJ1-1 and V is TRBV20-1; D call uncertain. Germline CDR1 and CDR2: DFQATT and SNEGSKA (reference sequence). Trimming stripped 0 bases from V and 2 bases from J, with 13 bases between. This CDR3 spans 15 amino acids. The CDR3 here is CSARDPRQINTEAFF. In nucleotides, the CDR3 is TGCAGTGCTAGAGATCCAAGGCAGATTAACACTGAAGCTTTCTTT.

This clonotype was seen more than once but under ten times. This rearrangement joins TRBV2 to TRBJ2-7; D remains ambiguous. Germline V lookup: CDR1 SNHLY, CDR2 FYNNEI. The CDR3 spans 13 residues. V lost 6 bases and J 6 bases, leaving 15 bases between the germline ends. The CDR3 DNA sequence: TGTGCCAGCAGCGCAAGTCTGGTTCTCGAGCAGTACTTC. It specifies CASSASLVLEQYF.

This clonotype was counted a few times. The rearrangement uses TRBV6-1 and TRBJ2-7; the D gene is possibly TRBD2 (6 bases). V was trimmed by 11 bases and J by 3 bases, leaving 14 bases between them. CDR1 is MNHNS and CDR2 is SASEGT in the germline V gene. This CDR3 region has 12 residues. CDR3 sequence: CAAGAGSYEQYF. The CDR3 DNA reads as TGTGCCGCCGGGGCGGGGAGCTACGAGCAGTACTTC.

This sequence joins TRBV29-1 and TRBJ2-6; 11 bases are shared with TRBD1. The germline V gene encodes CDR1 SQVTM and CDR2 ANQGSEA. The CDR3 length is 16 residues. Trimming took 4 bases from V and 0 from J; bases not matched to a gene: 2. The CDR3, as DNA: TGCAGCGTTGGGGACAGGGGGGACTCTGGGGCCAACGTCCTGACTTTC. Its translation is CSVGDRGDSGANVLTF.

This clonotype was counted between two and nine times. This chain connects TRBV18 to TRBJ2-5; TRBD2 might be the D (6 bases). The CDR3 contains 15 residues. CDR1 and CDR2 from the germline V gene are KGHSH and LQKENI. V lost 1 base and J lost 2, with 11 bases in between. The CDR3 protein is CASSPLPSAQETQYF. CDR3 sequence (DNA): TGTGCCAGCTCACCACTGCCTAGCGCGCAAGAGACCCAGTACTTC. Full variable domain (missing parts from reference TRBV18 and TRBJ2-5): NAGVMQNPRHLVRRRGQEARLRCSPMKGHSHVYWYRQLPEEGLKFMVYLQKENIIDESGMPKERFSAEFPKEGPSILRIQQVVRGDSAAYFCASSPLPSAQETQYFGPGTRLLVL.

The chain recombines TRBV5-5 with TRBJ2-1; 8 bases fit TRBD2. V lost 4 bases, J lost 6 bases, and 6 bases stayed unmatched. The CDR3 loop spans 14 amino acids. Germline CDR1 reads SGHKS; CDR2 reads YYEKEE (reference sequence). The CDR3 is CASSPGGGFNEQFF. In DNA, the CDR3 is TGTGCCAGCAGCCCTGGCGGGGGGTTCAATGAGCAGTTCTTC.

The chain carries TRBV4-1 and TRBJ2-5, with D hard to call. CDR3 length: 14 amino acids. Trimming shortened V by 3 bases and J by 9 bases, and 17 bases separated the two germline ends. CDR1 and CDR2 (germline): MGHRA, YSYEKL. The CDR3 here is CASSQGFLTVAQYF. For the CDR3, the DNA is TGCGCCAGCAGCCAGGGCTTTCTCACGGTGGCCCAGTACTTC.

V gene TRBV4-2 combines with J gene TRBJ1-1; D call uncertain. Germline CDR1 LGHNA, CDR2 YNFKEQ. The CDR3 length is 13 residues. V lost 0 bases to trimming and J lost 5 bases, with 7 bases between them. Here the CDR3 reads CASSQDIGTEAFF. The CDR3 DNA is TGTGCCAGCAGCCAAGATATTGGAACTGAAGCTTTCTTT.

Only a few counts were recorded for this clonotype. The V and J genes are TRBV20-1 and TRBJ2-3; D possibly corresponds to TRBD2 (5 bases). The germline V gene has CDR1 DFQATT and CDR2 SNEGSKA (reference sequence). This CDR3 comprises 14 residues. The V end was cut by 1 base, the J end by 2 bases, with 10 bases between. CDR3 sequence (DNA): TGCAGTGCTAGAGTGCTAGCATCCACAGATACGCAGTATTTT. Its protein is CSARVLASTDTQYF.

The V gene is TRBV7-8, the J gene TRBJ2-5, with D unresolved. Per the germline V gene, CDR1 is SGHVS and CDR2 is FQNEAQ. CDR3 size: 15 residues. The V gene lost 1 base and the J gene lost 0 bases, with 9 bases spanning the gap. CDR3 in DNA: TGTGCCAGCAGCTTAGGTTTGATGTACCAAGAGACCCAGTACTTC. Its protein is CASSLGLMYQETQYF.

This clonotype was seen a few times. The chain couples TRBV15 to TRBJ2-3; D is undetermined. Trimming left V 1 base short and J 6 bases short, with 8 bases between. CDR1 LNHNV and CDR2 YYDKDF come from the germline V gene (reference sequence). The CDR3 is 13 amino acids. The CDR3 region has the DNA TGTGCCACCAGCAGAGCGCATGGGGATACGCAGTATTTT. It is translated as CATSRAHGDTQYF.

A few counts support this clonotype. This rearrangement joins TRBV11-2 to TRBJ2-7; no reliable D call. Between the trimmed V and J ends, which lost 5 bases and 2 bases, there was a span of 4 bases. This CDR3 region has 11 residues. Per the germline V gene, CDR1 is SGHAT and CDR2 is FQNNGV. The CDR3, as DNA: TGTGCCAGCAGCCAGGCCTACGAGCAGTACGTC. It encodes CASSQAYEQYV.

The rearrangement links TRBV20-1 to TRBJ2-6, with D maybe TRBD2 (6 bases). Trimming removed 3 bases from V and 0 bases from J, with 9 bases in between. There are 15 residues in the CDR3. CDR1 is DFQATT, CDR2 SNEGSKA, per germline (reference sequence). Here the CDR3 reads CSARNGGSGANVLTF. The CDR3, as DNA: TGCAGTGCTAGGAACGGGGGCTCTGGGGCCAACGTCCTGACTTTC.

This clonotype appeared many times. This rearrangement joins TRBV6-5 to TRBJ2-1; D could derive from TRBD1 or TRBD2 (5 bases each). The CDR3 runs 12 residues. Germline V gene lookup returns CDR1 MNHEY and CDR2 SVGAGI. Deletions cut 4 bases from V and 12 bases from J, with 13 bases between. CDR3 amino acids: CASSSTGGGQFF. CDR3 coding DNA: TGTGCCAGCAGTTCCACTGGGGGTGGGCAGTTCTTC.

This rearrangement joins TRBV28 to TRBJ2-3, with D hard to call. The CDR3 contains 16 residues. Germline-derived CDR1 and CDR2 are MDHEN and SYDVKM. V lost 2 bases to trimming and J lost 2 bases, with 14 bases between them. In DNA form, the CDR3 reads TGTGCCAGCAGTTTAGGTTTCGGTGGATCCACAGATACGCAGTATTTT. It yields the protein CASSLGFGGSTDTQYF.

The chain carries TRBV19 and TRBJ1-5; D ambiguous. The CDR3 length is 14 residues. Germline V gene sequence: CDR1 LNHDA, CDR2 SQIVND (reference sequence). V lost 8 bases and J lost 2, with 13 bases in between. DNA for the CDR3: TGTGCCAGTTCTTCGTGGGAGGGCAATCAGCCCCAGCATTTT. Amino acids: CASSSWEGNQPQHF.

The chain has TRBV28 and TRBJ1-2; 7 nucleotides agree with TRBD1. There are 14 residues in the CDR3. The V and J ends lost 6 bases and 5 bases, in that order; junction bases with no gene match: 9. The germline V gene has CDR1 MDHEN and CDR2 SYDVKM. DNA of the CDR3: TGTGCCAGCAGACATCAGGGGGGTAATTATGGCTACACCTTC. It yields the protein CASRHQGGNYGYTF.

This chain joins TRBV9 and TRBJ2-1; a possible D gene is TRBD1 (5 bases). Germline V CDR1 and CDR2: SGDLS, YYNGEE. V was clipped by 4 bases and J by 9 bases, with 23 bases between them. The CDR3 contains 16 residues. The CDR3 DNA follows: TGTGCCAGCAGCTCAAGGCCTGGGGCAGGACGGGTTGAGCAGTTCTTC. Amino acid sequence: CASSSRPGAGRVEQFF.

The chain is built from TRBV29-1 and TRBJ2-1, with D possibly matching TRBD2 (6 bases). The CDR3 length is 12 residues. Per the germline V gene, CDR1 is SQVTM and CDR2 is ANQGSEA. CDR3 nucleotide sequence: TGCAACGTGGGGGAGGCCTACAATGAGCAGTTCTTC. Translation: CNVGEAYNEQFF.